This T cell receptor (beta chain) emerged from a study of blood T cell repertoires in COVID-19. About the study: Both acute and convalescent COVID-19 samples were obtained from the United States, Italy and Spain. T cells, B-cell-depleted T cells, or PBMCs supplied cDNA or gDNA.

Original processing methods: Amplification of reference gene primers was used by the study to estimate nucleated cell counts. The method was immunoSEQ multiplex PCR; TCRdb's version includes in-frame clones alone and lacks a portion of them. V and J calls and clone size are as listed in that table; D and trimming were resolved from the DNA. This table has about 150,000 clones, approximately 88% appearing once. V was cut by 4 bases and J by 4 bases, with 20 bases left in between. CDR1 SGHKS and CDR2 YYEKEE come from the germline V gene (reference sequence). This CDR3 spans 16 amino acids. The sequenced material came from peripheral blood. This chain links TRBV5-5 with TRBJ1-1, with D uncertain. This sequence originates from a human donor in a cohort sampled during active COVID-19. Here the CDR3 DNA reads TGTGCCAGCAGCAACTGGGGTGGACTCTCGAGCACTGAAGCTTTCTTT. It codes for CASSNWGGLSSTEAFF.